Below, 20 T cell receptor beta chains from the same sample are listed, as sequenced in a study of CD8 T cells in ankylosing spondylitis. General study points: One TCR beta motif, made up of under ten highly homologous variants, appeared characteristic of ankylosing spondylitis blood.

TCRdb redid the calling of the 5' RACE reads with MiXCR, one entry per CDR3 protein. Of 650,000 to 800,000 distinct CDR3 sequences in the sample, about 20% are singletons; the top ten hold 15% to 20%. These TCRs are of unknown antigen specificity. Sequencing was done on a sample of blood, either unsorted or a sorted T cell fraction (not recorded which). All receptors come from a male donor with ankylosing spondylitis.

This clonotype has just a few counts. The V and J genes are TRBV7-8 and TRBJ2-7; TRBD1 matches at 8 bases. The length of the CDR3 is 16 residues. J lost 1 base, V lost 5 bases, and 10 bases had no gene match. CDR1 is SGHVS, CDR2 FQNEAQ, per germline. CDR3 loop: CASSPRTGPLSYEQYF. CDR3 coding DNA: TGTGCCAGCAGCCCGCGGACAGGGCCACTTTCCTACGAGCAGTACTTC.

This chain joins TRBV18 and TRBJ2-1; D assignment may be TRBD1 or TRBD2 (5 bases each). CDR3 length: 16 residues. CDR1 and CDR2 from the germline V gene are KGHSH and LQKENI. Between the trimmed V and J ends, which lost 3 bases and 0 bases, there was a span of 12 bases. The CDR3 nucleotides are TGTGCCAGCTCACCCGGGGCATATGGCTCCTACAATGAGCAGTTCTTC. Protein product: CASSPGAYGSYNEQFF.

This CDR3 reads CSAQTSTEQFF. The CDR3, as DNA: TGCAGTGCTCAGACTAGCACTGAGCAGTTCTTC. This chain uses TRBV20-1 with TRBJ2-1; TRBD2 matches 7 bases. V trimming: 5 bases; J trimming: 9 bases; junction bases outside the gene matches: 4. This CDR3 comprises 11 residues. The V gene's germline CDR1 is DFQATT and CDR2 SNEGSKA (reference sequence).

The chain carries TRBV5-1 and TRBJ2-7, with 9 bases fitting TRBD1. J lost 7 bases, V lost 4 bases, and 9 bases had no gene match. The CDR3 runs 14 residues. Germline CDR1 SGHRS, CDR2 YFSETQ. The CDR3 reads CASSPGTGIGEQYF. The CDR3 DNA reads TGCGCCAGCAGCCCCGGGACAGGGATCGGAGAGCAGTACTTC.

The rearrangement joins TRBV2 to TRBJ2-1; D is unresolved. Deletions cut 2 bases from V and 7 bases from J, with 12 bases between. Germline assignment: CDR1 SNHLY and CDR2 FYNNEI. The CDR3 contains 14 residues. In nucleotides, the CDR3 is TGTGCCAGCAGTGAATTCCCTGACGGGAATGAGCAGTTCTTC. This sequence encodes CASSEFPDGNEQFF.

The chain uses TRBV11-1 and TRBJ2-7; 9 bases align to TRBD2. Losses at the gene ends were 5 bases for V and 4 bases for J; bases not matched to a gene: 15. Germline lookup yields CDR1 SGHAT and CDR2 FQDESV (reference sequence). The CDR3 totals 17 residues. The DNA of the CDR3 is TGTGCCAGCAGCCCACCTGTTGCGGGAGGGCCTGGTTACGAGCAGTACTTC. Protein sequence: CASSPPVAGGPGYEQYF.

This clonotype came up a few times. The J gene is TRBJ2-2, the V gene TRBV11-2; D is unclear. Trimming removed 8 bases from V and 6 bases from J, with 16 bases in between. The CDR3 is 14 amino acids. CDR1 is SGHAT, CDR2 FQNNGV, per germline. Written as DNA, the CDR3 is TGTGCCAGCCGCTCGTCCGGAGCCGCCGGGGAGCTGTTTTTT. It codes for CASRSSGAAGELFF.

The rearrangement uses TRBV6-2 or TRBV6-3 and TRBJ2-1, with D unresolved. Germline CDR1 and CDR2: MNHEY and SVGEGT. V dropped 6 bases and J dropped 4 bases, with 10 bases sitting between them. This CDR3 is 13 amino acids long. This CDR3 is CASRPFPYNEQFF. The CDR3 bases are TGTGCCAGCAGACCCTTCCCTTACAATGAGCAGTTCTTC.

This clonotype was counted between two and nine times. This chain links TRBV25-1 with TRBJ1-1; 12 bases line up with TRBD1. The J segment lost 2 bases and the V segment lost 4 bases, leaving 8 bases of the junction unmatched. This CDR3 contains 17 residues. Germline V gives CDR1 MGHDK, CDR2 SYGVNS. CDR3 protein: CASSARDRGPRNTEAFF. The CDR3 coding sequence is TGTGCCAGCAGTGCCCGGGACAGGGGGCCCCGTAACACTGAAGCTTTCTTT.

This clonotype was counted only a few times. V is TRBV4-1 and J is TRBJ2-7; D is perhaps TRBD1 or TRBD2 (5 bases each). Deletions cut 2 bases from V and 1 base from J, with 18 bases between. The germline CDR1 and CDR2 sequences are MGHRA and YSYEKL. CDR3 length equals 17 residues. CDR3 residues: CASSQLVGNWGSYEQYF. As DNA, the CDR3 is TGCGCCAGCAGCCAACTCGTAGGGAACTGGGGGTCCTACGAGCAGTACTTC.

The V and J genes are TRBV11-2 and TRBJ2-2, with 12 bases identical to TRBD2. Looked up from germline, CDR1 is SGHAT and CDR2 is FQNNGV. CDR3 length equals 19 residues. V dropped 3 bases and J dropped 1; count of bases not matched to a gene: 9. The CDR3 nucleotides read TGTGCCAGCAGCTTGGGCATACCGGGACTAGCGGGGAACACCGGGGAGCTGTTTTTT. Protein product: CASSLGIPGLAGNTGELFF.

The V gene is TRBV24-1, the J gene TRBJ2-1; D is uncertain. Deletions cut 7 bases from V and 9 bases from J, with 9 bases between. This CDR3 comprises 11 residues. CDR1 and CDR2 (germline): KGHDR, SFDVKD. The CDR3 DNA follows: TGTGCCACCAGATCGGGCACTGAGCAGTTCTTC. Its protein is CATRSGTEQFF.

Only a few counts were recorded for this clonotype. This rearrangement joins TRBV5-1 to TRBJ2-7; 7 bases line up with TRBD1. This CDR3 has 13 residues. V lost 7 bases and J lost 5; bases outside the gene matches: 9. Per germline, CDR1 SGHRS and CDR2 YFSETQ. The CDR3 nucleotides read TGCGCCAGCCGATTGACAGGGAAGGACGAGCAGTACTTC. Translated, it gives CASRLTGKDEQYF.

The rearrangement uses TRBV10-3 and TRBJ1-2, with D hard to call. The CDR3 is 14 residues long. The ends were cut back, 3 bases at V and 7 bases at J, with 15 bases in the middle. Germline-derived CDR1 and CDR2 are ENHRY and SYGVKD. The CDR3 DNA reads TGTGCCATCAGTGACAGTTCGCGGGGATTTGGCTACACCTTC. As protein: CAISDSSRGFGYTF.

A few counts support this clonotype. The rearrangement links TRBV12-3 or TRBV12-4 to TRBJ2-3; D gene uncertain. Deletions cut 5 bases from V and 2 bases from J, with 5 bases between. There are 12 residues in the CDR3. CDR3 sequence: CASSTVTDTQYF. CDR3 nucleotide sequence: TGTGCCAGCAGTACAGTCACAGATACGCAGTATTTT.

This chain joins TRBV7-8 and TRBJ2-1; D may be TRBD2 (5 bases). The CDR3 runs 17 residues. Trimming stripped 2 bases from V and 6 bases from J, with 20 bases between. CDR1 is SGHVS, CDR2 FQNEAQ, per germline. The CDR3 here is CASSLKGGPPWANEQFF. CDR3 sequence (DNA): TGTGCCAGCAGCTTAAAAGGAGGCCCTCCCTGGGCCAATGAGCAGTTCTTC.

This chain uses TRBV21-1 with TRBJ2-5; the listed D gene, TRBD2, was not tested against the DNA. TRBV21-1 is a documented pseudogene. This CDR3 has 16 residues. The CDR3 DNA reads TGTGCCAGCAGCAAAAGGTGGGGAGCTATTCAAGAGACCCAGTACTTC. This gives the protein CASSKRWGAIQETQYF.

This chain connects TRBV3-1 to TRBJ2-1; 10 nucleotides align to TRBD1. V was clipped by 5 bases and J by 5 bases; unmatched bases: 9. The CDR3 has 16 amino acids. CDR1 and CDR2 (germline): LGHDT, YNNKEL (reference sequence). CDR3 loop: CASSDSRQGANNEQFF. Here the CDR3 DNA reads TGTGCCAGCAGCGATTCCCGACAGGGGGCGAACAATGAGCAGTTCTTC.

This clonotype has just a few counts. The CDR3 bases are TGCAGCGTTGAAGAAGCGGGGCCCCGTCGGGCTTTCTTT. This sequence encodes CSVEEAGPRRAFF. The chain links TRBV29-1 to TRBJ1-1; D may be TRBD1 (5 bases). CDR3 length: 13 amino acids. V was pared by 0 bases and J by 11 bases, with 16 bases between. Germline loops: CDR1 SQVTM, CDR2 ANQGSEA.

The chain links TRBV27 to TRBJ2-5, with 11 bases fitting TRBD2. The CDR3 runs 15 residues. The germline V gene encodes CDR1 MNHEY and CDR2 SMNVEV (reference sequence). V was pared by 6 bases and J by 9 bases, with 12 bases of the junction left unmatched. CDR3 loop: CASSLAGGTWRAQYF. CDR3 bases: TGTGCCAGCAGCCTAGCGGGGGGAACCTGGAGAGCCCAGTACTTC.